This T cell receptor beta chain was obtained from a study of cytomegalovirus exposure and HLA in healthy donors. Broader study findings: Later analysis placed DRB1 highest and HLA-C lowest in TCR association rates, which differed by HLA locus. The dataset shows that most TCR sequences were rare, while some public TCRs occurred in many donors. Later analysis demonstrated an association between a missense DCLRE1C variant and TCR beta V- and J-gene trimming.

PCR used 60 Vbeta primers and 13 Jbeta primers. Data came from immunoSEQ multiplex PCR; TCRdb stores just in-frame clones and leaves some out. The repertoire includes hundreds of thousands of clones, roughly 80% of them detected once, and approximately 3.9% sits in the top ten. With respect to this clone: What it recognizes is unknown.

This sequence originates from a male donor in good health and CMV-seronegative. Sequenced input: PBMCs.

CDR3 nucleotide sequence: TGTGCCAGCAGCTTAGACAGGGCGGTGGAGACCCAGTACTTC. It encodes CASSLDRAVETQYF. This chain links TRBV7-9 with TRBJ2-5; the D gene is possibly TRBD1 (6 bases). Trimming removed 1 base from V and 5 bases from J, with 11 bases in between. The CDR3 length is 14 residues. Germline V gives CDR1 SEHNR, CDR2 FQNEAQ (reference sequence).